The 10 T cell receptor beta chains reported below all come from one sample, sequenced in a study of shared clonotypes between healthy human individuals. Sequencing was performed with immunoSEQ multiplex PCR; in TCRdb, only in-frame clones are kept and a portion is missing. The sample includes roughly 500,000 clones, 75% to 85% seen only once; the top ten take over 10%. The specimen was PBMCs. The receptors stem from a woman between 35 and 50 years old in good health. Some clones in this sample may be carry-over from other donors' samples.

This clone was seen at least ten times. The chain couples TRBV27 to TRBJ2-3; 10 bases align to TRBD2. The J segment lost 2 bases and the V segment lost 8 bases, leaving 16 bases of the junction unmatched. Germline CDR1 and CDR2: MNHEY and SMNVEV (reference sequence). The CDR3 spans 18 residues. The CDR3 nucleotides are TGTGCCAGCCGCACACTCGCAGAACTAGCGGGATACACAGATACGCAGTATTTT. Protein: CASRTLAELAGYTDTQYF.

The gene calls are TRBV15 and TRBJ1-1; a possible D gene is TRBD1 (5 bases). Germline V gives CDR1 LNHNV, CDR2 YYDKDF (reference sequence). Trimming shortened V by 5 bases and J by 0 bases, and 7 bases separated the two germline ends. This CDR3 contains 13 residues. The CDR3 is CATSVGVNTEAFF. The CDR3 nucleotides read TGTGCCACCAGCGTGGGGGTGAACACTGAAGCTTTCTTT.

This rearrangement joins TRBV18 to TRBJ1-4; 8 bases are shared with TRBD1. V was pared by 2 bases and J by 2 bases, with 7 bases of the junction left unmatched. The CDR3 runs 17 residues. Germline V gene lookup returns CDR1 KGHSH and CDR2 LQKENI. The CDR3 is CASSPRQGASTNEKLFF. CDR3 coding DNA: TGTGCCAGCTCACCAAGGCAGGGGGCGTCTACTAATGAAAAACTGTTTTTT.

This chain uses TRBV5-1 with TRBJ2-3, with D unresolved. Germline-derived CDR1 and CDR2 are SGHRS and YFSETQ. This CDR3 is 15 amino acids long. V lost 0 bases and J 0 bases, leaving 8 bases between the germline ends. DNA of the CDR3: TGCGCCAGCAGCTTGGACCATCCTAGCACAGATACGCAGTATTTT. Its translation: CASSLDHPSTDTQYF.

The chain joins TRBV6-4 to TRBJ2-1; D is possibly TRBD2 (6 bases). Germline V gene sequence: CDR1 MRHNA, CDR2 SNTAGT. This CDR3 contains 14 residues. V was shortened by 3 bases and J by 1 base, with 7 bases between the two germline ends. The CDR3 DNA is TGTGCCAGCAGTGAAAGCGGGTCCTACAATGAGCAGTTCTTC. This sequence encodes CASSESGSYNEQFF.

Here the CDR3 reads CSVGQQGAAGYTF. For the CDR3, the DNA is TGCAGCGTTGGTCAACAGGGGGCTGCTGGCTACACCTTC. The chain joins TRBV29-1 to TRBJ1-2; TRBD1 matches 9 bases. Germline CDR1 and CDR2: SQVTM and ANQGSEA. J gave up 7 bases and V 4 bases, and 7 bases lay outside the gene matches. The CDR3 has 13 amino acids.

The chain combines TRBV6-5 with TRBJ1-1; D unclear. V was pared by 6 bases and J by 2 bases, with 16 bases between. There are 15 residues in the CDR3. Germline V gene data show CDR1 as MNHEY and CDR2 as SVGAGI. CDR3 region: CASSPSGRQNTEAFF. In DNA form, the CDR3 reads TGTGCCAGCAGCCCTTCTGGCAGGCAAAACACTGAAGCTTTCTTT.

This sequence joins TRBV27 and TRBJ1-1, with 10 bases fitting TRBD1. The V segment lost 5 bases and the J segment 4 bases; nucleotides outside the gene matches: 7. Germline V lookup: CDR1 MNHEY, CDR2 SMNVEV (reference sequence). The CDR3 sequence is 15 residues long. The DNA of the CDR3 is TGTGCCAGCAGTCATCGACAGGGGGCGCGCACTGAAGCTTTCTTT. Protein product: CASSHRQGARTEAFF.

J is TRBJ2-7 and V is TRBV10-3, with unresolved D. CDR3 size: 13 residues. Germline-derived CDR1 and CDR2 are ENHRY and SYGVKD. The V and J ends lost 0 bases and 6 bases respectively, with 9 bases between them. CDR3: CAISESEESEQYF. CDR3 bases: TGTGCCATCAGTGAGTCCGAGGAATCCGAGCAGTACTTC.

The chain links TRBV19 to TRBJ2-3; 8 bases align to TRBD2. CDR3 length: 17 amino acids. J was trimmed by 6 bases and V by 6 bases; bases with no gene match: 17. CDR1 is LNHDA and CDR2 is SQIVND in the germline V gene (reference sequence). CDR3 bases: TGTGCCAGTAGATCGGACGGGAGGGCTCTATACCTCGATACGCAGTATTTT. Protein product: CASRSDGRALYLDTQYF.